This passage covers 7 T cell receptor beta chains from one sample sequenced in a study of a mutant IDH1 vaccine in newly diagnosed glioma. Time point described: baseline, week 1 (first vaccination visit). Stated treatment: pre-vaccination baseline after standard-of-care therapy. Measured with immunoSEQ multiplex PCR; TCRdb has only the in-frame clones, and not every one. The sample gives 59,000 or so clones, about 91% of which show up once; roughly 2.5% is in the top ten. The starting material was PBMCs, obtained from a glioma patient treated with radiotherapy, temozolomide or both. The receptor set was obtained from a man aged 45-65 years with glioma.

This chain joins TRBV5-1 and TRBJ1-3, with D uncertain. Per germline, CDR1 SGHRS and CDR2 YFSETQ. Trimming stripped 4 bases from V and 7 bases from J, with 18 bases between. This CDR3 spans 15 amino acids. Here the CDR3 reads CASSPGGPEKNTIYF. CDR3 DNA sequence: TGCGCCAGCAGCCCCGGCGGTCCCGAAAAGAACACCATATATTTT.

The rearrangement links TRBV9 to TRBJ2-1; 9 bases are shared with TRBD2. The germline CDR1 and CDR2 sequences are SGDLS and YYNGEE. Unmatched junction bases numbered 11, after V lost 4 bases and J lost 6 bases. The CDR3 is 16 amino acids. The CDR3 protein is CASSHPGREGSNEQFF. As DNA, the CDR3 is TGTGCCAGCAGCCACCCCGGGCGGGAGGGGTCCAATGAGCAGTTCTTC.

This clone was picked up one time. The V gene is TRBV6-5, the J gene TRBJ2-1; D remains ambiguous. The CDR3 covers 13 residues. V lost 0 bases and J 15 bases, leaving 15 bases between the germline ends. Germline V gene sequence: CDR1 MNHEY, CDR2 SVGAGI. Here the CDR3 reads CASSYSISAGPFF. As DNA, the CDR3 is TGTGCCAGCAGTTACTCGATATCGGCCGGTCCGTTCTTC.

The chain joins TRBV29-1 to TRBJ2-2, with 12 positions matching TRBD1. This CDR3 has 16 amino acids. With V trimmed by 4 bases and J by 3 bases, 6 bases remained unmatched. CDR1 and CDR2 (germline): SQVTM, ANQGSEA. In DNA form, the CDR3 reads TGCAGCGTTGTGGGGGGACAGGGGGCGCACACCGGGGAGCTGTTTTTT. It specifies CSVVGGQGAHTGELFF.

As DNA, the CDR3 is TGTGCCAGCAGAAGTAAGAGTTGGGACTACGAGCAGTACTTC. This translates into CASRSKSWDYEQYF. This rearrangement joins TRBV28 to TRBJ2-7, with D unclear. V lost 6 bases to trimming and J lost 3 bases, with 15 bases between them. This CDR3 contains 14 residues. From germline, CDR1 is MDHEN and CDR2 SYDVKM.

This sequence joins TRBV5-1 and TRBJ2-5, with 10 nucleotides matching TRBD2. Looked up from germline, CDR1 is SGHRS and CDR2 is YFSETQ. CDR3 size: 16 residues. The V gene end was trimmed by 3 bases and the J gene end by 4 bases; junction bases not matched to a gene: 9. The CDR3 DNA is TGCGCCAGCAGCTGGGGGACTAGCGCCGCGAGAGAGACCCAGTACTTC. Protein product: CASSWGTSAARETQYF.

CDR3 protein: CASSLLPDTQYF. In DNA form, the CDR3 reads TGTGCCAGCAGCTTATTGCCAGATACGCAGTATTTT. This rearrangement joins TRBV7-2 to TRBJ2-3, with D unclear. This CDR3 is built from 12 residues. The V and J ends lost 2 bases and 4 bases respectively, with 4 bases between them. Germline V gene lookup returns CDR1 SGHTA and CDR2 FQGNSA.